Below are 3 T cell receptor beta chains sequenced from a single sample in a study of identical twins. TCRdb processed the 5' RACE reads anew with MiXCR; each CDR3 protein has one entry. This table holds 1.5 million to 2 million distinct CDR3 sequences, around 29% found once. Sequenced input: cord blood. The receptor source for this set is a newborn girl in good health.

This clonotype was counted a few times. This chain links TRBV12-3 or TRBV12-4 with TRBJ1-6, with D possibly being TRBD1 (6 bases). V lost 6 bases to trimming and J lost 13 bases, with 13 bases between them. This CDR3 is 12 amino acids long. This CDR3 is CASSPRGAPLHF. CDR3 DNA sequence: TGTGCCAGCAGCCCCAGGGGTGCCCCCCTCCACTTT.

This clonotype was seen a few times. This chain joins TRBV28 and TRBJ2-1; 10 bases fit TRBD1. The CDR3 is made up of 19 amino acids. V shed 4 bases and J 3 bases; nucleotides not matched to a gene: 15. Germline V gene data show CDR1 as MDHEN and CDR2 as SYDVKM. The CDR3 region has the DNA TGTGCCAGCAGTTCCCCGACAGGGGGCGGGAGGAAAGTCTACAATGAGCAGTTCTTC. It yields the protein CASSSPTGGGRKVYNEQFF. Complete variable domain (other parts from reference TRBV28 and TRBJ2-1): DVKVTQSSRYLVKRTGEKVFLECVQDMDHENMFWYRQDPGLGLRLIYFSYDVKMKEKGDIPEGYSVSREKKERFSLILESASTNQTSMYLCASSSPTGGGRKVYNEQFFGPGTRLTVL.

This chain joins TRBV7-2 and TRBJ2-3; TRBD2 matches at 12 bases. The junction had 19 bases not matched to a gene; V was cut back by 7 bases and J by 2 bases. Per germline, CDR1 SGHTA and CDR2 FQGNSA. The CDR3 covers 20 residues. CDR3 coding DNA: TGTGCCAGCATCCAACCCCATTGGGCTAGCGGGGGGGCGGTCACAGATACGCAGTATTTT. Amino acid sequence: CASIQPHWASGGAVTDTQYF.